Shown below are 24 T cell receptor beta chains from a single sample sequenced in a study of T cell responses to AZD1222 COVID-19 vaccine. Data came from immunoSEQ multiplex PCR; TCRdb stores just in-frame clones and leaves some out. The data show 180,000 or so clones, approximately 86% seen once. This specimen was peripheral blood, taken on day 0 of AZD1222 vaccination. These receptors were obtained from an adult in good health.

The J gene is TRBJ2-7, the V gene TRBV6-5; D possibly corresponds to TRBD2 (6 bases). This CDR3 spans 14 amino acids. The ends were cut back, 8 bases at V and 3 bases at J, with 17 bases in the middle. Germline CDR1 reads MNHEY; CDR2 reads SVGAGI. The CDR3 DNA reads TGTGCCAGCCACACGGGGGAGCACTTCTACGAGCAGTACTTC. Translated: CASHTGEHFYEQYF.

The sample holds one count of this clone. This chain uses TRBV28 with TRBJ1-1, with a weak D call TRBD1 (5 bases). The ends were cut back, 3 bases at V and 4 bases at J, with 12 bases in the middle. Germline V CDR1 and CDR2: MDHEN, SYDVKM. The CDR3 totals 14 residues. The CDR3 DNA reads as TGTGCCAGCAGTTTGCTCGGGGGTTTCACTGAAGCTTTCTTT. The encoded protein is CASSLLGGFTEAFF.

This clone was detected only once. The rearrangement uses TRBV28 and TRBJ1-1, with 8 bases matching TRBD1. The CDR3 loop spans 14 amino acids. Looked up from germline, CDR1 is MDHEN and CDR2 is SYDVKM. The junction had 7 bases not matched to a gene; V was cut back by 6 bases and J by 4 bases. The CDR3 DNA reads as TGTGCCAGCAGGGAGACAGGGGAAGTCACTGAAGCTTTCTTT. Residues: CASRETGEVTEAFF.

The rearrangement joins TRBV18 to TRBJ1-3; 10 positions match TRBD1. This CDR3 has 17 residues. V shed 3 bases and J 2 bases; nucleotides not matched to a gene: 7. Germline CDR1 reads KGHSH; CDR2 reads LQKENI. The CDR3 DNA sequence: TGTGCCAGCTCACCGCGGGACAGGGGCTGGACTGGAAACACCATATATTTT. Translated: CASSPRDRGWTGNTIYF.

This clone was observed once. The chain has TRBV3-1 (or the pseudogene TRBV3-2) and TRBJ1-6, with D perhaps matching TRBD1 (5 bases). The CDR3 has 15 residues. From germline, CDR1 is LGHDT and CDR2 YNNKEL (reference sequence). V was clipped by 1 base and J by 8 bases, with 12 bases between them. In DNA form, the CDR3 reads TGTGCCAGCAGCCAAGGGGGACTCCCGGATTCACCCCTCCACTTT. Protein: CASSQGGLPDSPLHF.

CDR3 sequence (DNA): TGTGCCAGCAAGCCTGGGGCCAACGTCCTGACTTTC. Translation: CASKPGANVLTF. This chain links TRBV6-5 with TRBJ2-6, with D uncertain. The CDR3 spans 12 residues. Germline-derived CDR1 and CDR2 are MNHEY and SVGAGI. The V gene lost 7 bases and the J gene lost 2 bases, with 3 bases spanning the gap.

The chain has TRBV3-1 (or the pseudogene TRBV3-2) and TRBJ2-7; D remains unclear. Germline assignment: CDR1 LGHDT and CDR2 YNNKEL (reference sequence). V lost 1 base and J 5 bases, leaving 3 bases between the germline ends. The CDR3 extends over 11 amino acids. The CDR3 reads CASSQVHEQYF. DNA for the CDR3: TGTGCCAGCAGCCAAGTCCACGAGCAGTACTTC.

This clone appeared once. The chain combines TRBV7-6 with TRBJ1-1; perhaps TRBD1 as D (6 bases). Trimming left V 5 bases short and J 11 bases short, with 24 bases between. The CDR3 has 15 residues. Germline loops: CDR1 SGHVS, CDR2 FNYEAQ. The CDR3 DNA follows: TGTGCCAGCAGCCTTCGACAGGAGCAGAAGACTGGGGCTTTCTTT. This sequence encodes CASSLRQEQKTGAFF. The variable domain in full, completed from reference TRBV7-6 and TRBJ1-1, reads GAGVSQSPRYKVTKRGQDVALRCDPISGHVSLYWYRQALGQGPEFLTYFNYEAQQDKSGLPNDRFSAERPEGSISTLTIQRTEQRDSAMYRCASSLRQEQKTGAFFGQGTRLTVV.

The chain recombines TRBV4-1 with TRBJ2-7; 11 bases fit TRBD1. Germline V lookup: CDR1 MGHRA, CDR2 YSYEKL. V shed 4 bases and J 7 bases; nucleotides not matched to a gene: 9. This CDR3 region has 15 residues. The CDR3, as DNA: TGCGCCAGCAGCCGCGGACAGGGGGCGATTGGAGAGCAGTACTTC. Translated, it gives CASSRGQGAIGEQYF.

CDR3 DNA: TGTGCCAGCAGCGGGGGGACAGATAAAATCCAAACCGACAATGAGCAGTTCTTC. This gives the protein CASSGGTDKIQTDNEQFF. This chain uses TRBV9 with TRBJ2-1; 7 bases are shared with TRBD1. The CDR3 has 18 residues. Germline V gives CDR1 SGDLS, CDR2 YYNGEE. With V trimmed by 3 bases and J by 5 bases, 17 bases remained unmatched.

This chain links TRBV9 with TRBJ2-3, with unresolved D. Trimming left V 5 bases short and J 0 bases short, with 13 bases between. The CDR3 has 15 residues. Per germline, CDR1 SGDLS and CDR2 YYNGEE. The CDR3 protein is CASSLDGTSTDTQYF. The CDR3 DNA follows: TGTGCCAGCAGTCTAGACGGTACTAGCACAGATACGCAGTATTTT. The full variable domain, rest sourced from reference TRBV9 and TRBJ2-3, is DSGVTQTPKHLITATGQRVTLRCSPRSGDLSVYWYQQSLDQGLQFLIQYYNGEERAKGNILERFSAQQFPDLHSELNLSSLELGDSALYFCASSLDGTSTDTQYFGPGTRLTVL.

The rearrangement uses TRBV30 and TRBJ1-5, with D possibly TRBD1 on 5 matching bases. The CDR3 runs 16 residues. The V gene's germline CDR1 is GTSNPN and CDR2 SVGIG (reference sequence). V gave up 2 bases and J gave up 1 base, with 15 bases separating them. This CDR3 reads CAWSPRGDGSNQPQHF. DNA for the CDR3: TGTGCCTGGAGTCCCCGAGGGGACGGAAGCAATCAGCCCCAGCATTTT.

The J gene is TRBJ1-6, the V gene TRBV2; D may be TRBD1 (5 bases). Deletions cut 5 bases from V and 12 bases from J, with 8 bases between. Germline values: CDR1 SNHLY, CDR2 FYNNEI. There are 11 residues in the CDR3. The CDR3 sequence is CASSLGGPLHF. The CDR3 bases are TGTGCCAGCAGTCTCGGGGGACCCCTCCACTTT.

The V call is TRBV5-1, the J call TRBJ2-7, with D tentatively TRBD1 or TRBD2 (5 bases each). The germline V and J ends were trimmed by 4 bases and 1 base, with 9 bases remaining between them. This CDR3 has 13 residues. Germline values: CDR1 SGHRS, CDR2 YFSETQ. CDR3 amino acids: CASSGTDSYEQYF. CDR3 sequence (DNA): TGCGCCAGCAGCGGGACGGATTCCTACGAGCAGTACTTC.

The chain combines TRBV6-2 or TRBV6-3 with TRBJ2-3; no reliable D call. The germline gives CDR1 MNHEY, CDR2 SVGEGT. CDR3 size: 13 residues. The ends were cut back, 2 bases at V and 2 bases at J, with 5 bases in the middle. CDR3 region: CASSYTTTDTQYF. Written as DNA, the CDR3 is TGTGCCAGCAGTTACACGACCACAGATACGCAGTATTTT.

The chain has TRBV7-9 and TRBJ1-4, with TRBD1 as a possible D gene (5 bases). The germline V and J ends were trimmed by 6 bases and 4 bases, with 18 bases remaining between them. CDR3 length equals 16 residues. CDR1 and CDR2 from the germline V gene are SEHNR and FQNEAQ (reference sequence). The CDR3 nucleotides are TGTGCCAGCAGAACTAGCGGTGGGACTAATAATGAAAAACTGTTTTTT. Residues: CASRTSGGTNNEKLFF.

The V call is TRBV28, the J call TRBJ1-2, with 8 bases fitting TRBD1. The CDR3 contains 13 residues. Trimming cost V 6 bases and J 7 bases; bases outside gene matches: 7. CDR1 is MDHEN and CDR2 is SYDVKM in the germline V gene. CDR3 in DNA: TGTGCCAGCAGACTCGGACAGGGTCTTGGCTACACCTTC. As protein: CASRLGQGLGYTF.

The J gene is TRBJ1-2, the V gene TRBV2; TRBD1 matches 8 bases. This CDR3 is 13 amino acids long. Germline-derived CDR1 and CDR2 are SNHLY and FYNNEI. The V and J ends lost 7 bases and 3 bases, in that order; junction bases with no gene match: 4. CDR3 coding DNA: TGTGCCAGCAATCCGACAGGGGACTATGGCTACACCTTC. Protein product: CASNPTGDYGYTF.

This clone has a single count. The V gene is TRBV13, the J gene TRBJ2-5; D gene unclear. The germline gives CDR1 PRHDT, CDR2 FYEKMQ (reference sequence). CDR3 size: 11 residues. Trimming pared 4 bases from V and 3 bases from J, leaving 3 bases between. CDR3 residues: CASSSKETQYF. The CDR3 DNA sequence: TGTGCCAGCAGCTCGAAAGAGACCCAGTACTTC.

This clone has more than one count but fewer than ten. This chain joins TRBV5-4 and TRBJ1-2, with D possibly TRBD1 on 5 matching bases. V was clipped by 1 base and J by 4 bases, with 8 bases between them. The CDR3 contains 13 residues. Germline CDR1 SGHNT, CDR2 YYREEE (reference sequence). CDR3 in amino acids: CASSLKGAYGYTF. The CDR3 nucleotides are TGTGCCAGCAGCTTGAAAGGGGCCTATGGCTACACCTTC.

The V gene is TRBV27, the J gene TRBJ1-5; 9 positions match TRBD1. Germline lookup yields CDR1 MNHEY and CDR2 SMNVEV (reference sequence). This CDR3 contains 15 residues. Germline trimming cut 4 bases from V and 3 bases from J; bases unmatched to any gene: 4. The CDR3 coding sequence is TGTGCCAGCAGTTCCTTACAGGGGGCCAATCAGCCCCAGCATTTT. This gives the protein CASSSLQGANQPQHF.

The CDR3 region is CASSLEPRQLYGYTF. CDR3 DNA sequence: TGTGCCAGCAGCTTAGAACCTCGACAGCTCTATGGCTACACCTTC. The rearrangement links TRBV11-2 to TRBJ1-2; possible D gene TRBD1, 5 bases. V lost 0 bases, J lost 4 bases, and 12 bases lay in between. Germline V lookup: CDR1 SGHAT, CDR2 FQNNGV. This CDR3 spans 15 amino acids.

The chain employs TRBV5-1 and TRBJ2-2; D gene uncertain. This CDR3 is built from 16 residues. Germline CDR1 reads SGHRS; CDR2 reads YFSETQ. Trimming removed 1 base from V and 5 bases from J, with 15 bases in between. CDR3: CASSLTSALSTGELFF. The CDR3 DNA sequence: TGCGCCAGCAGCTTGACTTCGGCGCTTTCAACCGGGGAGCTGTTTTTT.

The rearrangement joins TRBV2 to TRBJ1-2; D gene ambiguous. The V end was cut by 11 bases, the J end by 7 bases, with 20 bases between. Germline CDR1 is SNHLY and CDR2 is FYNNEI. The CDR3 covers 13 residues. Here the CDR3 reads CACPDGKVFGYTF. The CDR3 DNA reads TGTGCCTGTCCGGACGGGAAGGTCTTTGGCTACACCTTC.